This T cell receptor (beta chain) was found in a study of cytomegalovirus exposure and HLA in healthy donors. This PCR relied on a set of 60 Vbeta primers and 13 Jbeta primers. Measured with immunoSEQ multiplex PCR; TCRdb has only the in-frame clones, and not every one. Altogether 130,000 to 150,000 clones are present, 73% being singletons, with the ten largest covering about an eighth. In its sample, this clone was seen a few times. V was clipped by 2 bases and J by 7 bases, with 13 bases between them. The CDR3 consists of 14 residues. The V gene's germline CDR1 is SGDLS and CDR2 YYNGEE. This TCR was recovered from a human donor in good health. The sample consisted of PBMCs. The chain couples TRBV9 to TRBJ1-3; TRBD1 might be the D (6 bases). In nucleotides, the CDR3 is TGTGCCAGCAGCGTTTCGGGGGGCTGGAACACCATATATTTT. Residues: CASSVSGGWNTIYF.